The present T cell receptor (beta chain) was sequenced within a study of blood T cell repertoires in COVID-19. Whole-study context: Acute-phase and convalescent COVID-19 samples originated in the United States, Italy and Spain.

In the authors' workflow: Scientists estimated how many nucleated cells there were by amplifying reference gene primers. This table comes from immunoSEQ multiplex PCR, and its TCRdb copy is limited to in-frame clones, with some not included. The V and J calls and clone size come from that table; D and trimming were worked out from the DNA. The sample has 100,000 to 150,000 clones; over 70% are singletons. The germline V gene has CDR1 GTSNPN and CDR2 SVGIG (reference sequence). With 4 bases clipped from V and 4 bases from J, the junction kept 14 bases outside the gene matches. CDR3 length: 18 amino acids.

This chain uses TRBV30 with TRBJ2-5, with 14 positions matching TRBD2. This sequence originates from a man between 45 and 60 years old with active COVID-19. The sequencing input was peripheral blood. The CDR3 loop reads CAWTVWTSGGPKGETQYF. The DNA of the CDR3 is TGTGCCTGGACCGTCTGGACTAGCGGGGGGCCCAAGGGAGAGACCCAGTACTTC.